The 17 T cell receptor beta chains below all came from one sample that was sequenced in a study of T-cell memory formation after mild COVID-19. MiXCR, applied by TCRdb to the 5' RACE reads, yields one record per CDR3 protein. This table holds approximately 300,000 distinct CDR3 sequences, roughly 21% found once. Sequencing input: PBMCs or a T cell subset sorted from them (not recorded which). The receptors were gathered from a man between 18 and 35 years old who had mild COVID-19 (a few samples of this study predate the infection). Cell type and time point are not known.

The V and J genes are TRBV7-3 and TRBJ2-6, with a weak D call TRBD1 (5 bases). The CDR3 is 15 residues long. Per the germline V gene, CDR1 is SGHTA and CDR2 is FQGTGA. Trimming removed 3 bases from V and 4 bases from J, with 10 bases in between. The CDR3 loop reads CASSFQGSGANVLTF. As DNA, the CDR3 is TGTGCCAGCAGCTTCCAGGGATCCGGGGCCAACGTCCTGACTTTC.

This clonotype was seen more than once but under ten times. This sequence joins TRBV6-2 or TRBV6-3 and TRBJ2-7, with D perhaps matching TRBD1 or TRBD2 (6 bases each). The CDR3 is made up of 11 amino acids. Germline CDR1 is MNHEY and CDR2 is SVGEGT. V lost 11 bases and J lost 7, with 15 bases in between. The CDR3: CAPPRGTEQYF. The CDR3 DNA sequence: TGTGCCCCCCCAAGGGGGACTGAGCAGTACTTC.

V is TRBV28 and J is TRBJ1-2; maybe TRBD1 (6 bases). Germline loops: CDR1 MDHEN, CDR2 SYDVKM. This CDR3 region has 13 residues. V lost 4 bases and J 6 bases, leaving 12 bases between the germline ends. CDR3 nucleotides: TGTGCCAGCAGTTATTCGGACAGAAATGGCTACACCTTC. This encodes CASSYSDRNGYTF.

The V and J genes are TRBV20-1 and TRBJ1-6, with 7 bases lining up with TRBD1. Trimming removed 3 bases from V and 7 bases from J; junction bases left unmatched: 12. This CDR3 has 16 amino acids. The germline gives CDR1 DFQATT, CDR2 SNEGSKA (reference sequence). CDR3 DNA: TGCAGTGCTAGCCAGGGGGGGGGCCGGGAGAATTCACCCCTCCACTTT. It yields the protein CSASQGGGRENSPLHF.

The chain is built from TRBV24-1 and TRBJ2-2; D uncertain. CDR1 is KGHDR and CDR2 is SFDVKD in the germline V gene. The CDR3 length is 15 residues. V dropped 9 bases and J dropped 0 bases, with 13 bases sitting between them. The CDR3 region is CATRLWTTNTGELFF. CDR3 nucleotide sequence: TGTGCCACCCGCTTATGGACGACGAACACCGGGGAGCTGTTTTTT.

This clonotype was seen only a few times. The chain combines TRBV12-3 or TRBV12-4 with TRBJ2-1; D possibly corresponds to TRBD1 (6 bases). This CDR3 has 13 amino acids. V lost 6 bases and J lost 6, with 12 bases in between. In DNA form, the CDR3 reads TGTGCCAGCAGCGACAGGTACCGCAATGAGCAGTTCTTC. Its protein is CASSDRYRNEQFF.

V usage is TRBV6-6 and J usage is TRBJ2-7; D gene ambiguous. The CDR3 contains 12 residues. With 3 bases removed from V and 2 bases from J, the gap between germline ends came to 5 bases. Germline V gene data show CDR1 as MNHNY and CDR2 as SVGAGI (reference sequence). CDR3 bases: TGTGCCAGCAGTTATAAACCCTACGAGCAGTACTTC. Translation: CASSYKPYEQYF.

This clonotype has a handful of counts. The CDR3: CASSLDLANEQFF. CDR3 DNA sequence: TGTGCCAGCAGCTTAGACCTAGCGAATGAGCAGTTCTTC. The chain joins TRBV11-2 to TRBJ2-1, with a weak D call TRBD2 (6 bases). V gave up 0 bases and J gave up 7 bases, with 7 bases separating them. The CDR3 runs to 13 residues. Germline-derived CDR1 and CDR2 are SGHAT and FQNNGV.

The chain couples TRBV4-1 to TRBJ2-1; 10 bases agree with TRBD2. The CDR3 is made up of 15 amino acids. CDR1 and CDR2 from the germline V gene are MGHRA and YSYEKL. The J segment lost 9 bases and the V segment lost 4 bases, leaving 9 bases of the junction unmatched. In DNA form, the CDR3 reads TGCGCCAGCAGCCCCGAGAAGCGGGGGGGCGCTGAGCAGTTCTTC. It translates to CASSPEKRGGAEQFF.

V gene TRBV5-1 combines with J gene TRBJ2-4; no clear D gene. CDR3 length equals 12 residues. Germline V gene lookup returns CDR1 SGHRS and CDR2 YFSETQ. V lost 6 bases to trimming and J lost 8 bases, with 12 bases between them. In nucleotides, the CDR3 is TGCGCCAGCAATAATGACGGAGACATTCAGTACTTC. Translating gives CASNNDGDIQYF.

The genes are TRBV9 and TRBJ2-1; 9 bases fit TRBD1. V was pared by 3 bases and J by 2 bases, with 12 bases of the junction left unmatched. The CDR3 spans 18 residues. CDR1 is SGDLS and CDR2 is YYNGEE in the germline V gene. Here the CDR3 reads CASSGTPSRDRAYNEQFF. The DNA for the CDR3 is TGTGCCAGCAGCGGGACCCCGAGCCGGGACAGGGCCTACAATGAGCAGTTCTTC.

This clonotype was counted many times. The chain links TRBV29-1 to TRBJ2-5; D call uncertain. The CDR3 spans 13 residues. Germline values: CDR1 SQVTM, CDR2 ANQGSEA. The V end lost 3 bases, the J end lost 1 base, and 9 bases lay between the germline ends. DNA for the CDR3: TGCAGCGTTGATAGAGGAATCCAAGAGACCCAGTACTTC. Translation: CSVDRGIQETQYF.

The sample holds a few counts of this clonotype. V and J are TRBV12-3 or TRBV12-4 and TRBJ2-1; D ambiguous. This CDR3 is 10 amino acids long. Between the trimmed V and J ends, which lost 7 bases and 7 bases, there was a span of 5 bases. The CDR3 sequence is CASTSNEQFF. The CDR3 DNA sequence: TGTGCCAGCACGTCGAATGAGCAGTTCTTC.

This clonotype has just a few counts. This CDR3 reads CASSPQHGGTDTQYF. CDR3 nucleotide sequence: TGTGCCAGCAGCCCCCAGCACGGGGGAACAGATACGCAGTATTTT. The chain couples TRBV6-5 to TRBJ2-3; a weak D match, TRBD2 (6 bases). V was shortened by 6 bases and J by 3 bases, with 16 bases between the two germline ends. The CDR3 has 15 amino acids. Germline V CDR1 and CDR2: MNHEY, SVGAGI.

The V call is TRBV2, the J call TRBJ2-5; D may be TRBD1 or TRBD2 (5 bases each). CDR1 is SNHLY, CDR2 FYNNEI, per germline. The CDR3 sequence is 13 residues long. V was pared by 4 bases and J by 2 bases, with 8 bases between. The CDR3 DNA sequence: TGTGCCAGCAGTGGGGGGATTCAAGAGACCCAGTACTTC. Translating it yields CASSGGIQETQYF.

The CDR3 here is CATSRDRGAQETQYF. CDR3 nucleotides: TGTGCCACCAGCAGAGATCGGGGGGCCCAAGAGACCCAGTACTTC. The chain employs TRBV15 and TRBJ2-5; D may be TRBD2 (7 bases). The V and J ends lost 0 bases and 1 base respectively, with 9 bases between them. Germline CDR1 LNHNV, CDR2 YYDKDF (reference sequence). This CDR3 comprises 15 residues.

The chain joins TRBV29-1 to TRBJ2-1, with TRBD2 matching 9 bases. CDR1 and CDR2 (germline): SQVTM, ANQGSEA. CDR3 size: 15 residues. V lost 6 bases, J lost 12 bases, and 18 bases stayed unmatched. The CDR3 nucleotides are TGCAGCGTCGACGCCCAGGGACTAGCACTCGGCTGGCAGTTCTTC. Its protein is CSVDAQGLALGWQFF.